The 29 T cell receptor beta chains below come from one sample, sequenced in a study of Ad26.COV2.S vaccination and SARS-CoV-2 variants. This table comes from immunoSEQ multiplex PCR, and its TCRdb copy is limited to in-frame clones, with some not included. Here the sample spans a few hundred thousand clones, over 75% being singletons. Treatment noted: some 20 received Ad26.COV2.S at low or high dose, single or two shots; about 5 received placebo; per-sample allocation not given. Sample collection was performed on day 63 after the first vaccine or placebo injection. This material consisted of peripheral blood, taken in a trial of Ad26.COV2.S vaccine versus placebo. These receptors all come from a person between 18 and 65 years old who received the Ad26.COV2.S COVID-19 vaccine or a placebo.

The gene calls are TRBV7-6 and TRBJ2-7, with D possibly called TRBD1 or TRBD2 (7 bases each). The CDR3 is made up of 14 amino acids. Germline V gives CDR1 SGHVS, CDR2 FNYEAQ. With 5 bases removed from V and 5 bases from J, the gap between germline ends came to 16 bases. DNA of the CDR3: TGTGCCAGCAGCCCCAGGGGGGGCCGTGACGAGCAGTACTTC. This gives the protein CASSPRGGRDEQYF.

The chain's CDR3 is CASGTGHLSTDTQYF. CDR3 in DNA: TGTGCCAGCGGCACGGGACACCTTAGCACAGATACGCAGTATTTT. This sequence joins TRBV7-8 and TRBJ2-3, with a possible D match to TRBD1 (6 bases). V lost 8 bases, J lost 0 bases, and 15 bases lay in between. The CDR3 runs to 15 residues. Germline V gene lookup returns CDR1 SGHVS and CDR2 FQNEAQ.

V gene TRBV3-1 (or the pseudogene TRBV3-2) combines with J gene TRBJ1-1; D call uncertain. The CDR3 has 13 residues. The germline V gene has CDR1 LGHDT and CDR2 YNNKEL (reference sequence). Trimming took 2 bases from V and 0 from J, leaving 4 bases between them. This CDR3 is CASSQTLNTEAFF. The DNA for the CDR3 is TGTGCCAGCAGCCAAACGTTGAACACTGAAGCTTTCTTT.

V and J are TRBV4-1 and TRBJ2-3, with D possibly TRBD1 on 5 matching bases. Trimming left V 1 base short and J 2 bases short, with 13 bases between. This CDR3 comprises 16 residues. From germline, CDR1 is MGHRA and CDR2 YSYEKL. CDR3 protein: CASSQVGRELTDTQYF. The CDR3 bases are TGCGCCAGCAGCCAAGTGGGCAGGGAACTCACAGATACGCAGTATTTT.

The chain uses TRBV6-5 and TRBJ1-1; D not certain. Germline lookup yields CDR1 MNHEY and CDR2 SVGAGI. CDR3 length equals 14 residues. The V gene lost 3 bases and the J gene lost 1 base, with 9 bases spanning the gap. The CDR3 sequence is CASSYTFKNTEAFF. For the CDR3, the DNA is TGTGCCAGCAGTTATACATTCAAGAACACTGAAGCTTTCTTT.

The chain employs TRBV6-6 and TRBJ2-7, with D unresolved. Germline-derived CDR1 and CDR2 are MNHNY and SVGAGI (reference sequence). V was cut by 2 bases and J by 2 bases, with 7 bases left in between. This CDR3 is built from 13 residues. The CDR3: CASSYAHAYEQYF. CDR3 DNA sequence: TGTGCCAGCAGTTACGCGCATGCCTACGAGCAGTACTTC.

This clone showed up just once. V usage is TRBV7-8 and J usage is TRBJ1-1; D unresolved. V was cut by 5 bases and J by 7 bases, with 14 bases left in between. Germline CDR1 is SGHVS and CDR2 is FQNEAQ. The length of the CDR3 is 13 residues. CDR3 nucleotide sequence: TGTGCCAGCAGCGAGTTTCTACGGATTGAAGCTTTCTTT. Protein product: CASSEFLRIEAFF.

This clone has more than one count but fewer than ten. V gene TRBV5-1 combines with J gene TRBJ1-4; D gene unclear. Trimming shortened V by 5 bases and J by 14 bases, and 22 bases separated the two germline ends. From germline, CDR1 is SGHRS and CDR2 YFSETQ. The CDR3 sequence is 14 residues long. This chain's CDR3 is CASRGQNNNERLFF. CDR3 bases: TGCGCCAGCAGGGGCCAGAACAATAATGAAAGGCTGTTTTTT.

This clone is a singleton in its sample. An end of the junction does not agree with germline; a read error may underlie this. This chain links TRBV11-2 with TRBJ2-7; no reliable D call. In germline, CDR1 is SGHAT, CDR2 FQNNGV. This CDR3 comprises 14 residues. Here the CDR3 reads CASSIDTPTYEQYF. The CDR3 coding sequence is TGTGCCAGCAGCATAGACACACCTACTTACGAGCAGTACTTC.

The chain employs TRBV5-6 and TRBJ1-6; 10 nucleotides align to TRBD1. Germline V gene sequence: CDR1 SGHDT, CDR2 YYEEEE. The CDR3 covers 15 residues. V was clipped by 2 bases and J by 6 bases; unmatched bases: 2. CDR3 sequence reads: CASSFGTGANSPLHF. The CDR3 DNA follows: TGTGCCAGCAGCTTCGGGACAGGGGCTAATTCACCCCTCCACTTT.

This clone occurred a few times. This chain joins TRBV28 and TRBJ2-5; D might be TRBD2 (7 bases). The CDR3 contains 15 residues. Trimming removed 5 bases from V and 5 bases from J, with 18 bases in between. Germline V gene sequence: CDR1 MDHEN, CDR2 SYDVKM. Here the CDR3 DNA reads TGTGCCAGCAGTAAAAACTCGGGGGGCCGGGAGACCCAGTACTTC. It codes for CASSKNSGGRETQYF. Full variable domain (missing parts from reference TRBV28 and TRBJ2-5): DVKVTQSSRYLVKRTGEKVFLECVQDMDHENMFWYRQDPGLGLRLIYFSYDVKMKEKGDIPEGYSVSREKKERFSLILESASTNQTSMYLCASSKNSGGRETQYFGPGTRLLVL.

V usage is TRBV6-1 and J usage is TRBJ1-2; D is ambiguous. This CDR3 region has 13 residues. V was clipped by 2 bases and J by 5 bases, with 9 bases between them. Germline loops: CDR1 MNHNS, CDR2 SASEGT. The CDR3 reads CASSEYVQYGYTF. CDR3 sequence (DNA): TGTGCCAGCAGTGAATACGTCCAGTATGGCTACACCTTC.

V and J are TRBV3-1 (or the pseudogene TRBV3-2) and TRBJ1-1; 9 positions match TRBD1. Germline lookup yields CDR1 LGHDT and CDR2 YNNKEL (reference sequence). The CDR3 extends over 15 amino acids. Germline trimming cut 4 bases from V and 0 bases from J; bases unmatched to any gene: 3. The CDR3 loop reads CASSLTGGLNTEAFF. The DNA of the CDR3 is TGTGCCAGCAGCCTGACAGGGGGTTTGAACACTGAAGCTTTCTTT.

This chain links TRBV4-3 with TRBJ1-1; D unclear. V was clipped by 0 bases and J by 0 bases, with 11 bases between them. Germline values: CDR1 LGHNA, CDR2 YSLEER. This CDR3 has 16 amino acids. The DNA for the CDR3 is TGCGCCAGCAGCCAAGATCGCGGACGGATGAACACTGAAGCTTTCTTT. It yields the protein CASSQDRGRMNTEAFF.

This chain uses TRBV19 with TRBJ1-4, with D possibly matching TRBD1 (6 bases). Germline V gene sequence: CDR1 LNHDA, CDR2 SQIVND (reference sequence). This CDR3 contains 15 residues. V was pared by 7 bases and J by 5 bases, with 17 bases between. CDR3 residues: CASTLLIGGNEKLFF. The CDR3, as DNA: TGTGCCAGTACTCTTCTCATAGGGGGAAATGAAAAACTGTTTTTT.

The chain employs TRBV6-5 and TRBJ1-6; D gene ambiguous. The CDR3 has 13 amino acids. Germline-derived CDR1 and CDR2 are MNHEY and SVGAGI. The V end lost 5 bases, the J end lost 10 bases, and 12 bases lay between the germline ends. For the CDR3, the DNA is TGTGCCAGCAGTACCCCCAGCCGATCACCCCTCCACTTT. Amino acid sequence: CASSTPSRSPLHF.

CDR3 coding DNA: TGCAGTGCTAGTGGATGGCAGGGGTCTGGGGGCACTGAAGCTTTCTTT. Translating it yields CSASGWQGSGGTEAFF. This sequence joins TRBV20-1 and TRBJ1-1; possibly TRBD1 for D (6 bases). This CDR3 contains 16 residues. Germline CDR1 DFQATT, CDR2 SNEGSKA (reference sequence). The V gene lost 3 bases and the J gene lost 4 bases, with 21 bases spanning the gap.

This chain joins TRBV9 and TRBJ2-7; D gene uncertain. CDR1 is SGDLS and CDR2 is YYNGEE in the germline V gene. The CDR3 covers 14 residues. With 0 bases removed from V and 2 bases from J, the gap between germline ends came to 9 bases. The DNA for the CDR3 is TGTGCCAGCAGCGTAGGGCCGAGGACCTACGAGCAGTACTTC. Translation: CASSVGPRTYEQYF.

The chain carries TRBV18 and TRBJ2-3, with 10 positions matching TRBD1. The J segment lost 6 bases and the V segment lost 3 bases, leaving 9 bases of the junction unmatched. Germline V gene data show CDR1 as KGHSH and CDR2 as LQKENI. The length of the CDR3 is 16 residues. DNA for the CDR3: TGTGCCAGCTCACCGACGACAGGGGGCGCCGTGGATACGCAGTATTTT. Translated: CASSPTTGGAVDTQYF.

The chain recombines TRBV7-2 with TRBJ2-7; TRBD2 might be the D (5 bases). The CDR3 is 14 amino acids. Per the germline V gene, CDR1 is SGHTA and CDR2 is FQGNSA. V lost 4 bases, J lost 6 bases, and 16 bases lay in between. CDR3 coding DNA: TGTGCCAGCAGCTCTGTCTTGGAAGGGAGCGAGCAGTACTTC. Translation: CASSSVLEGSEQYF.

This chain links TRBV19 with TRBJ1-1; TRBD1 is a possible D gene (5 bases). Trimming pared 3 bases from V and 0 bases from J, leaving 11 bases between. CDR3 length: 15 residues. CDR1 is LNHDA and CDR2 is SQIVND in the germline V gene (reference sequence). Written as DNA, the CDR3 is TGTGCCAGTAGTATCCGTGACAGCCTGAACACTGAAGCTTTCTTT. Translating gives CASSIRDSLNTEAFF.

The rearrangement links TRBV9 to TRBJ1-6; D possibly corresponds to TRBD1 (5 bases). The ends were cut back, 0 bases at V and 7 bases at J, with 8 bases in the middle. CDR3 length: 14 residues. CDR1 is SGDLS, CDR2 YYNGEE, per germline. The CDR3 here is CASSVVAGNSPLHF. CDR3 DNA: TGTGCCAGCAGCGTAGTGGCAGGGAATTCACCCCTCCACTTT.

The chain links TRBV7-6 to TRBJ1-4; TRBD1 agrees at 9 bases. In germline, CDR1 is SGHVS, CDR2 FNYEAQ. The CDR3 has 15 residues. Trimming at V came to 5 bases and at J to 5 bases, leaving 6 bases not matched to a gene. The CDR3, as DNA: TGTGCCAGCAGCGCCCGGGACAGGGAAAATGAAAAACTGTTTTTT. This codes for CASSARDRENEKLFF. Drawing the rest from reference TRBV7-6 and TRBJ1-4, the complete variable domain is GAGVSQSPRYKVTKRGQDVALRCDPISGHVSLYWYRQALGQGPEFLTYFNYEAQQDKSGLPNDRFSAERPEGSISTLTIQRTEQRDSAMYRCASSARDRENEKLFFGSGTQLSVL.

The chain joins TRBV28 to TRBJ1-5; weak D call: TRBD1 (5 bases). Trimming shortened V by 8 bases and J by 2 bases, and 19 bases separated the two germline ends. This CDR3 has 16 residues. Germline V lookup: CDR1 MDHEN, CDR2 SYDVKM. CDR3 protein: CASSLAQGRRNQPQHF. DNA for the CDR3: TGTGCCAGCTCCTTAGCTCAGGGACGGCGCAATCAGCCCCAGCATTTT.

Note on this clone: At one boundary the junction diverges from the germline segment, which might be a read error. The gene calls are TRBV7-7 and TRBJ2-5; TRBD1 matches at 7 bases. Germline assignment: CDR1 SSHAT and CDR2 FNYEAQ (reference sequence). This CDR3 region has 15 residues. The CDR3 sequence is CASSQVGTAQETQYF. The CDR3 DNA follows: TGTGCTAGCAGCCAGGTCGGGACAGCTCAAGAGACCCAGTACTTC.

About this clone itself: Germline is not matched at one junction end, which may reflect a read error. The chain joins TRBV18 to TRBJ2-5; TRBD1 matches at 8 bases. This CDR3 region has 15 residues. The germline V gene encodes CDR1 KGHSH and CDR2 LQKENI. The CDR3 DNA follows: TGTGCCAGCTCATCCTCGTGGACAGGGAAAGACACCCAGTACTTC. The encoded protein is CASSSSWTGKDTQYF.

CDR3 sequence (DNA): TGTGCCAGCAGTTACGAGACAGTGAGCAATCAGCCCCAGCATTTT. It translates to CASSYETVSNQPQHF. The rearrangement uses TRBV6-2 or TRBV6-3 and TRBJ1-5; possible D gene TRBD1, 5 bases. Germline V gene lookup returns CDR1 MNHEY and CDR2 SVGEGT. Trimming removed 2 bases from V and 1 base from J, with 9 bases in between. The CDR3 runs to 15 residues.

This chain connects TRBV7-9 to TRBJ2-7, with 10 bases identical to TRBD1. The germline CDR1 and CDR2 sequences are SEHNR and FQNEAQ (reference sequence). Losses at the gene ends were 4 bases for V and 1 base for J; bases not matched to a gene: 7. CDR3 size: 16 residues. The CDR3 bases are TGTGCCAGCAGCTCAAGGGGGACAGGGGTATCCTACGAGCAGTACTTC. This gives the protein CASSSRGTGVSYEQYF.

V usage is TRBV19 and J usage is TRBJ1-1; D may be TRBD1 (5 bases). The CDR3 is 15 amino acids. CDR1 LNHDA and CDR2 SQIVND come from the germline V gene (reference sequence). V was pared by 6 bases and J by 0 bases, with 14 bases between. The CDR3 DNA reads as TGTGCCAGTAGCGTCCCGGGACGGATGAACACTGAAGCTTTCTTT. Residues: CASSVPGRMNTEAFF.